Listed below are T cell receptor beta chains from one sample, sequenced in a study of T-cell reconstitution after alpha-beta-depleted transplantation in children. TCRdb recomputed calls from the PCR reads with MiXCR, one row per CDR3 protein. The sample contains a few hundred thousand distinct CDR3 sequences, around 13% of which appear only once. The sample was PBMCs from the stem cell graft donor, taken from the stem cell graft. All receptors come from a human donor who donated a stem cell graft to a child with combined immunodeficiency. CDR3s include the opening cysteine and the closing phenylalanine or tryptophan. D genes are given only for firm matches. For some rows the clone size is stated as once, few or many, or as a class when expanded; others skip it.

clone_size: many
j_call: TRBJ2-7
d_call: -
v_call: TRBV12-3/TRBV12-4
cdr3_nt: TGTGCCAGCAGTTTATGGGGCGACGAGCAGTACTTC
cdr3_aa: CASSLWGDEQYF

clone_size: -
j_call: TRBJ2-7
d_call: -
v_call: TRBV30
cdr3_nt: TGTGCCTGGCCAGGGTTGGACGAGCAGTACTTC
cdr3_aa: CAWPGLDEQYF

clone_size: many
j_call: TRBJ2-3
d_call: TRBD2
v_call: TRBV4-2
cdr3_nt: TGTGCCAGCAGCCATTTAGCGGGAGGAGGCACAGATACGCAGTATTTT
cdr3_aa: CASSHLAGGGTDTQYF

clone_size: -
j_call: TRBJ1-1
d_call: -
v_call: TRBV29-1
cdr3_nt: TGCAGCGTTGGGTGGCGACACATGAACACTGAAGCTTTCTTT
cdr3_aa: CSVGWRHMNTEAFF

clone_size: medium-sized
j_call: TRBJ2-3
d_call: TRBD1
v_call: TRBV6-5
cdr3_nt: TGTGCCAGCAGCATCAGGGGGGATACGCAGTATTTT
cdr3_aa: CASSIRGDTQYF

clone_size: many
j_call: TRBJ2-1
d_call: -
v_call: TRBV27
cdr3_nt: TGTGCCAGCAGCTTATGGGGGAATGAGCAGTTCTTC
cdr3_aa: CASSLWGNEQFF

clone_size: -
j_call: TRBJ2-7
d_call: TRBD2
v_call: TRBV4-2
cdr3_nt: TGTGCCAGCAGCCAGAGGACTAGCGGTAGCGAGCAGTACTTC
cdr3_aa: CASSQRTSGSEQYF

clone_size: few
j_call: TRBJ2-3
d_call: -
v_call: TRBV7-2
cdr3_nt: TGTGCCAGCAGCACGACTGTGGGCCTCTACACAGATACGCAGTATTTT
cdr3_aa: CASSTTVGLYTDTQYF

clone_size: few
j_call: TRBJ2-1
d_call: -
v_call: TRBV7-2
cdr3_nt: TGTGCCAGCAGCTCGGCAGCGCTGACTCGCTCCTACAATGAGCAGTTCTTC
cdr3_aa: CASSSAALTRSYNEQFF

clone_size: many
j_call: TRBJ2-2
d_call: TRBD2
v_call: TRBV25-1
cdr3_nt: TGTGCCAGCAGACGAGGACTAGCGAACACCGGGGAGCTGTTTTTT
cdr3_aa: CASRRGLANTGELFF

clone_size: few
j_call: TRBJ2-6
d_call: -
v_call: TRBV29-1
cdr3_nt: TGCAGCGCCGCAGGAATGGGCAGCCCCGTCTCTGGGGCCAACGTCCTGACTTTC
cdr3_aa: CSAAGMGSPVSGANVLTF

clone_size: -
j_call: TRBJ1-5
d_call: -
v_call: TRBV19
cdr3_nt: TGTGCCAGTAGTACGTACCCGACCATTAGCAATCAGCCCCAGCATTTT
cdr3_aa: CASSTYPTISNQPQHF

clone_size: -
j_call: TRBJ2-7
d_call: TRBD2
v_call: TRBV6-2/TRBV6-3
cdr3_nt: TGTGCCAGCAGTTGGGGACTAGCGGGCCGGCCCTACGAGCAGTACTTC
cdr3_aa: CASSWGLAGRPYEQYF

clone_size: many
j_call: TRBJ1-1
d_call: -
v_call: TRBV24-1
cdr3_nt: TGTGCCACCAGTGATCCCTACCATCGCCTTCATAGAGCTTTCTTT
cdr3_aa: CATSDPYHRLHRAFF

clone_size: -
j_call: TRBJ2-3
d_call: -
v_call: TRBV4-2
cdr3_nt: TGTGCCAGCAGCCAAGAATTCACGGGGGGCCGCGCAGATACGCAGTATTTT
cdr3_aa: CASSQEFTGGRADTQYF

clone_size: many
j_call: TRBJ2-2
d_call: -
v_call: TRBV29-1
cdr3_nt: TGCAGCGTTGTACTTTCCCGGGTCGGCACCGGGGAGCTGTTTTTT
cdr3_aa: CSVVLSRVGTGELFF

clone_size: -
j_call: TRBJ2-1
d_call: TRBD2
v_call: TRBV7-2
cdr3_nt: TGTGCCAGCAGCTTAGGGGGACTAGCGGGGTATGAGCAGTTCTTC
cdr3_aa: CASSLGGLAGYEQFF

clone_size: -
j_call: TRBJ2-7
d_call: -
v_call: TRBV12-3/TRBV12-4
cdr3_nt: TGTGCCAGCAGTTTTGGAGCGGCCAGTCACGAGCAGTACTTC
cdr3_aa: CASSFGAASHEQYF

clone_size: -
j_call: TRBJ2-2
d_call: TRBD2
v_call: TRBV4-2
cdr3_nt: TGTGCCAGCAGCCAAACCCCGGGAGGGCCTAAAACCGGGGAGCTGTTTTTT
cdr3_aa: CASSQTPGGPKTGELFF

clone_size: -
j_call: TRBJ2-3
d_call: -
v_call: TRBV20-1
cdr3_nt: TGCAGTGCTACTTTGGCCGAAAAGCGGTTCACAGATACGCAGTATTTT
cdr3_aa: CSATLAEKRFTDTQYF

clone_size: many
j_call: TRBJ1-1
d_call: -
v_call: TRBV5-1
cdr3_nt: TGCGCCAGCAGCCGGGGGGGCAGGAACACTGAAGCTTTCTTT
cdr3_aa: CASSRGGRNTEAFF

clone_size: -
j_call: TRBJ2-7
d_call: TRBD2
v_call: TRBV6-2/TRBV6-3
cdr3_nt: TGTGCCAGCACAGATAGCTGGACTAGGGAGCAGTACTTC
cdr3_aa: CASTDSWTREQYF

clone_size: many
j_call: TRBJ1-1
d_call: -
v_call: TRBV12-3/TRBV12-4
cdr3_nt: TGTGCCAGCAGCCCACACGTACACACTGAAGCTTTCTTT
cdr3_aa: CASSPHVHTEAFF

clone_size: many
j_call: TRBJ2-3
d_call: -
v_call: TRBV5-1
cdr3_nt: TGCGCCAGCAGAAGGGCGGACAGCACAGATACGCAGTATTTT
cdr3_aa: CASRRADSTDTQYF

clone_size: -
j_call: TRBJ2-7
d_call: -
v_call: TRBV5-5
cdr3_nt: TGTGCCAGCAGCTTGGCCGCGGGGACCTACGAGCAGTACTTC
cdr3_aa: CASSLAAGTYEQYF